The subject of this entry is one T cell receptor (beta chain). The sample comes from a study of cytomegalovirus exposure and HLA in healthy donors. The CDR3 covers 18 residues. CDR1 LGHNA and CDR2 YNFKEQ come from the germline V gene. V gave up 3 bases and J gave up 7 bases; unmatched junction bases: 9. PCR was performed using 60 Vbeta and 13 Jbeta primers. Repertoires were generated with immunoSEQ multiplex PCR, while TCRdb's copy carries only in-frame clones and drops some. The sample contains about 130,000 clones, more than 70% of which appear only once. The TCR comes from a woman younger than 45 in good health and CMV-seropositive. V usage is TRBV4-2 and J usage is TRBJ2-1, with 16 bases aligning to TRBD2. Material for sequencing was PBMCs. The CDR3 is CASSQGPGTSGGENEQFF. The CDR3 bases are TGTGCCAGCAGCCAGGGTCCCGGGACTAGCGGGGGGGAAAATGAGCAGTTCTTC.